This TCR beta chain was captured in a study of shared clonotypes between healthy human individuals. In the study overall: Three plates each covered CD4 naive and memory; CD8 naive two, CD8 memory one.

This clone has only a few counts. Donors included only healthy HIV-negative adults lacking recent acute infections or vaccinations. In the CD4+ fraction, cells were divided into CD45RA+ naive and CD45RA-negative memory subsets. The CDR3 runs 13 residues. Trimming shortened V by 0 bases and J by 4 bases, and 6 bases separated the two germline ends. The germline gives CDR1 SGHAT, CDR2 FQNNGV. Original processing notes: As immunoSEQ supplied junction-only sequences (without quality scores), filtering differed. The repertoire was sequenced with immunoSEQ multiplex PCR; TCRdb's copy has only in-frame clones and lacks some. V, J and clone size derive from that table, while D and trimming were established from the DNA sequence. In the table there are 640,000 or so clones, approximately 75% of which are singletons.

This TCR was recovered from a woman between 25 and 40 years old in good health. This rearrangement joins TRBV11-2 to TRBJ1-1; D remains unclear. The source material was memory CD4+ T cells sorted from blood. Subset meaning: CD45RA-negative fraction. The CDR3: CASSLERLTEAFF. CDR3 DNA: TGTGCCAGCAGCTTAGAGCGGCTCACTGAAGCTTTCTTT.